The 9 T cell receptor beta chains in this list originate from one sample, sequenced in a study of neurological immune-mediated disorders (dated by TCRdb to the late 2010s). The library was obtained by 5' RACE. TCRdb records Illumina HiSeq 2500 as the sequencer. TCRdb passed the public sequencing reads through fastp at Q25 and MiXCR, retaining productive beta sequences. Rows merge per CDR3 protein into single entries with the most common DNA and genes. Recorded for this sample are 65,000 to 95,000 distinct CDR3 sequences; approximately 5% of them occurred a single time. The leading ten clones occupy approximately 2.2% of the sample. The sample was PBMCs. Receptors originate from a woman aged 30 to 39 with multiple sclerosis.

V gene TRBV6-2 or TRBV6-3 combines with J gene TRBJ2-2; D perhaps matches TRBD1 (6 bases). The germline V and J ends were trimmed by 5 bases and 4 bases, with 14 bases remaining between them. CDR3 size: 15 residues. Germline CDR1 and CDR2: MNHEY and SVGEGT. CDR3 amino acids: CASSQQGILTGELFF. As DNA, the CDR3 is TGTGCCAGCAGTCAACAGGGTATCCTCACCGGGGAGCTGTTTTTT.

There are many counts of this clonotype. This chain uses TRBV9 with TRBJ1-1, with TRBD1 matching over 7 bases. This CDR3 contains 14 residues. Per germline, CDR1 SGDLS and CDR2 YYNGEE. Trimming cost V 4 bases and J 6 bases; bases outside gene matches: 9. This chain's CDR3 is CASSPGGGAAEAFF. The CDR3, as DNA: TGTGCCAGCAGCCCAGGGGGGGGGGCGGCTGAAGCTTTCTTT.

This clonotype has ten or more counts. The CDR3 coding sequence is TGCAGTGCTAGAGTACCGACAGGGGGCTTCACAGATACGCAGTATTTT. It specifies CSARVPTGGFTDTQYF. The chain carries TRBV20-1 and TRBJ2-3; 10 bases are shared with TRBD1. V shed 1 base, J shed 2 bases, and the junction held 6 bases outside the gene matches. The length of the CDR3 is 16 residues. Germline CDR1 reads DFQATT; CDR2 reads SNEGSKA (reference sequence).

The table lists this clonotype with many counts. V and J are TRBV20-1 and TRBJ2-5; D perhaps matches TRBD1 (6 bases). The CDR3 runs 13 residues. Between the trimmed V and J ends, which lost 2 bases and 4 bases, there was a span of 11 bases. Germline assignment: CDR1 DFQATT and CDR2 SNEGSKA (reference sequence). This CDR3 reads CSARILGGETQYF. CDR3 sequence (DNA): TGCAGTGCTAGAATCTTAGGGGGAGAGACCCAGTACTTC.

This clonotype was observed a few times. The CDR3 reads CSAIAPDGYTF. CDR3 in DNA: TGCAGTGCTATAGCGCCCGATGGCTACACCTTC. The V gene is TRBV20-1, the J gene TRBJ1-2; D gene uncertain. Germline loops: CDR1 DFQATT, CDR2 SNEGSKA (reference sequence). The CDR3 runs to 11 residues. Trimming took 4 bases from V and 6 from J, leaving 9 bases between them.

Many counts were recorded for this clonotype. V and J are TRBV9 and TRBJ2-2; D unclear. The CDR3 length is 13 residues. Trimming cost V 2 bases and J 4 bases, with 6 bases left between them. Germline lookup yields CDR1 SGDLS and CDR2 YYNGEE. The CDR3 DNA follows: TGTGCCAGCAGCGTCGTAGTCACCGGGGAGCTGTTTTTT. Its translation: CASSVVVTGELFF.

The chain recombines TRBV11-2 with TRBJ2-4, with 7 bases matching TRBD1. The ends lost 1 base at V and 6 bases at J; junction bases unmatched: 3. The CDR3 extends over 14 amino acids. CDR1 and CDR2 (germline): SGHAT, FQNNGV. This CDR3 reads CASSLVSGGNIQYF. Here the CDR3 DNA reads TGTGCCAGCAGCTTAGTTTCAGGGGGAAACATTCAGTACTTC.

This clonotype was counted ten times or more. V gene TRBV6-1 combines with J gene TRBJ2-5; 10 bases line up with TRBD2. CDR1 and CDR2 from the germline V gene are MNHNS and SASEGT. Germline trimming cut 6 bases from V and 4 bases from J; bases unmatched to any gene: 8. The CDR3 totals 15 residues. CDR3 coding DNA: TGTGCCAGCAGCCCTAGCGGGGGTGACTTAGAGACCCAGTACTTC. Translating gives CASSPSGGDLETQYF.

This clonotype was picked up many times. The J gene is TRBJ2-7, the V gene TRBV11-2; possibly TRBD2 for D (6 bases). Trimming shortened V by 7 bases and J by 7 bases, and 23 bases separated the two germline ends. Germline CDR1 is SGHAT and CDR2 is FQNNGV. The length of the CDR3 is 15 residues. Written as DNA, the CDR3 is TGTGCCAGCAACCCGAACTCGGACTCCCGGGGGGAGCAGTACTTC. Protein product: CASNPNSDSRGEQYF.